The source of this T cell receptor beta chain is a study of CD8 T cells in ankylosing spondylitis. General study points: Blood from ankylosing spondylitis patients appeared to carry a characteristic roughly 8-variant TCR beta motif. Disease-linked clones reportedly concentrated significantly in matched ankylosing spondylitis synovial fluid.

The sample holds a few counts of this clonotype. Its matching antigen is unknown. V was pared by 4 bases and J by 2 bases, with 11 bases between. This CDR3 spans 15 amino acids. Per the germline V gene, CDR1 is MGHRA and CDR2 is YSYEKL. Quantitative 5'-RACE with molecular barcodes was used to make the TCR beta libraries. TCRdb itself ran the 5' RACE reads through MiXCR, one entry per CDR3 protein. The data contain roughly 260,000 distinct CDR3 sequences, about 19% of them singletons. The sequencing sample was made of blood, either unsorted or a sorted T cell fraction (not recorded which). This clonotype was sampled from a male donor with ankylosing spondylitis or in good health (not recorded which). The rearrangement links TRBV4-1 to TRBJ2-2; D perhaps matches TRBD2 (7 bases). The CDR3 DNA reads TGCGCCAGCAGCCCCGGGGGGCCTAACACCGGGGAGCTGTTTTTT. Residues: CASSPGGPNTGELFF.